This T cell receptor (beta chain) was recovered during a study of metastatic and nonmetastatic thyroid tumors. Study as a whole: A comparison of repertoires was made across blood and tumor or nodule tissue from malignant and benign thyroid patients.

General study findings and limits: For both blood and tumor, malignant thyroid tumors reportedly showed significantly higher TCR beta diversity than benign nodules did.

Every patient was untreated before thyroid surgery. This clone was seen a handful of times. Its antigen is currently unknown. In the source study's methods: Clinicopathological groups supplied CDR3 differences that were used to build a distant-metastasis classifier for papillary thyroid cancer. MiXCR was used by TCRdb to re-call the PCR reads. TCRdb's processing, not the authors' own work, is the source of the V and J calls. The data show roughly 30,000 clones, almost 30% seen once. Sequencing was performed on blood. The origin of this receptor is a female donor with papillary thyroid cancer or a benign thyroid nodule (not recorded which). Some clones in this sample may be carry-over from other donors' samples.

The CDR3 region is CASSFVGAGGYTF. The CDR3 DNA reads as TGTGCCAGCAGTTTCGTAGGGGCAGGAGGCTACACCTTC. The V call is TRBV28, the J call TRBJ1-2, with D possibly TRBD1 on 5 matching bases. V was trimmed by 3 bases and J by 8 bases, leaving 13 bases between them. Germline-derived CDR1 and CDR2 are MDHEN and SYDVKM. The CDR3 runs 13 residues.